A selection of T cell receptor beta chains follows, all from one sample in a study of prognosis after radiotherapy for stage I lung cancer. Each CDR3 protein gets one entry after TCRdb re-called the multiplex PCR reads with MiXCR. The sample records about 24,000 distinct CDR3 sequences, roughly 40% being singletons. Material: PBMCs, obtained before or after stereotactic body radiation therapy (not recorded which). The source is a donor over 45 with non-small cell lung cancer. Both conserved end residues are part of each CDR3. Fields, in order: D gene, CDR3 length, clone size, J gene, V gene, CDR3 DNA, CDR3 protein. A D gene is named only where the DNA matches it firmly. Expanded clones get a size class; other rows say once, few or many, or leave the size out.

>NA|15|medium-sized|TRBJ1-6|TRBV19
TGTGCCAGTAGTATTTCGACAGCTTCTAATTCACCCCTCCACTTT
CASSISTASNSPLHF
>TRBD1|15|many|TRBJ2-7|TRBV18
TGTGCCAGCTCAACTGACAGGGGGTCATCCTACGAGCAGTACTTC
CASSTDRGSSYEQYF
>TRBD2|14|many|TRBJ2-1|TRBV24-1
TGTGCCACCAGGGGACTAGCGGGAGGAGATGAGCAGTTCTTC
CATRGLAGGDEQFF
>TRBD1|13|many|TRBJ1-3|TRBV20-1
TGCAGTGCTTGGGGACAGGGCGGAAACACCATATATTTT
CSAWGQGGNTIYF
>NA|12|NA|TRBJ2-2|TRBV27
TGTGCCAGCTTACAAGGCACCGGGGAGCTGTTTTTT
CASLQGTGELFF
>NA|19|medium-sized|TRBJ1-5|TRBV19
TGTGCCAGTAGTATAATTAATGGTTGGGGGGGTGTTAGCAATCAGCCCCAGCATTTT
CASSIINGWGGVSNQPQHF
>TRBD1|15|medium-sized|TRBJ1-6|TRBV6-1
TGTGCCAGCCGAGGTATAGGGGGCGACAATTCACCCCTCCACTTT
CASRGIGGDNSPLHF
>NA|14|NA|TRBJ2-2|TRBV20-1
TGCAGTGCATTAGAGGGAGTCGGCACCGGGGAGCTGTTTTTT
CSALEGVGTGELFF
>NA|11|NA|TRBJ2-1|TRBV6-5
TGTGCCAGCATTTATGTGGGTGAGCAGTTCTTC
CASIYVGEQFF
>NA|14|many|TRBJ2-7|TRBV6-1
TGTGCCAGCAGTGAGAAGCCCGGGCCCGTCGAGCAGTACTTC
CASSEKPGPVEQYF
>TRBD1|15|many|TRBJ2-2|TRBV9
TGTGCCAGCAGCATCCAGGGGGCGACGGACGGGGAGCTGTTTTTT
CASSIQGATDGELFF
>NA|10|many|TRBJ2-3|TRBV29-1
TGCAGCGTGGGGGGTGATACGCAGTATTTT
CSVGGDTQYF
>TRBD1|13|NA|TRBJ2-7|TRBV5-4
TGTGCCAGCAGCACCGACAGGGTCCACGAGCAGTACTTC
CASSTDRVHEQYF
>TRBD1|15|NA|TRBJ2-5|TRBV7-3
TGTGCCAGCAGTCTCGTGGGACAGCGAAAAGAGACCCAGTACTTC
CASSLVGQRKETQYF
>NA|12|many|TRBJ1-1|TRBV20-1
TGCAGTGCTAGGGACTTCGGCACTGAAGCTTTCTTT
CSARDFGTEAFF